These 15 T cell receptor beta chains originate from one sample sequenced in a study of control samples from healthy donors and cancer patients. The protocol was immunoSEQ multiplex PCR, while the TCRdb copy is restricted to in-frame clones and leaves out a portion. The profile covers around 190,000 clones, with roughly nine tenths appearing a single time and about 1.4% taken by the ten largest. The sequencing input was blood. The receptors derive from a man aged 30 to 39 in good health.

The chain combines TRBV12-3 or TRBV12-4 with TRBJ2-1; 7 bases map to TRBD1. This CDR3 is 13 amino acids long. Trimming at V came to 4 bases and at J to 4 bases, leaving 1 base not matched to a gene. CDR3 in DNA: TGTGCCAGCAGTTCGACAGGGTACAATGAGCAGTTCTTC. Its translation: CASSSTGYNEQFF.

V is TRBV27 and J is TRBJ2-7; D unresolved. The germline V gene has CDR1 MNHEY and CDR2 SMNVEV (reference sequence). The CDR3 has 15 amino acids. Trimming removed 0 bases at V and 0 bases at J, with 9 bases between. CDR3 sequence reads: CASSLSGPSSYEQYF. The CDR3, as DNA: TGTGCCAGCAGTTTATCTGGTCCGAGCTCCTACGAGCAGTACTTC.

V usage is TRBV6-1 and J usage is TRBJ2-4; D remains ambiguous. V was trimmed by 1 base and J by 12 bases, leaving 7 bases between them. CDR1 MNHNS and CDR2 SASEGT come from the germline V gene. The CDR3 contains 11 residues. The CDR3 region has the DNA TGTGCCAGCAGTGAAGTCAGTAGTCAGTACTTC. Protein: CASSEVSSQYF.

CDR3 DNA: TGTGCCACCAGTGATTTGATGGAGGCGGGAGGTAAAGAGACCCAGTACTTC. This sequence encodes CATSDLMEAGGKETQYF. The V and J genes are TRBV24-1 and TRBJ2-5; 8 positions agree with TRBD2. The J segment lost 3 bases and the V segment lost 0 bases, leaving 8 bases of the junction unmatched. Looked up from germline, CDR1 is KGHDR and CDR2 is SFDVKD. This CDR3 contains 17 residues.

This chain connects TRBV29-1 to TRBJ1-3; TRBD1 is a possible D gene (5 bases). From germline, CDR1 is SQVTM and CDR2 ANQGSEA. V lost 5 bases, J lost 0 bases, and 14 bases lay in between. The CDR3 contains 15 residues. CDR3 amino acids: CSVLGWGLSGNTIYF. The CDR3 nucleotides are TGCAGCGTTCTGGGATGGGGCCTCTCTGGAAACACCATATATTTT.

The V call is TRBV27, the J call TRBJ2-4, with a tentative D call TRBD2 (6 bases). The germline V and J ends were trimmed by 6 bases and 0 bases, with 9 bases remaining between them. Germline V gene sequence: CDR1 MNHEY, CDR2 SMNVEV (reference sequence). The length of the CDR3 is 14 residues. This CDR3 reads CASSPGLAKNIQYF. The CDR3 DNA follows: TGTGCCAGCAGCCCGGGACTAGCCAAAAACATTCAGTACTTC.

J is TRBJ1-1 and V is TRBV19; maybe TRBD1 (5 bases). V lost 5 bases and J 5 bases, leaving 15 bases between the germline ends. CDR3 length equals 14 residues. Germline CDR1 reads LNHDA; CDR2 reads SQIVND (reference sequence). The chain's CDR3 is CASSPLGGRTEAFF. CDR3 DNA: TGTGCCAGTAGTCCTCTCGGGGGGAGAACTGAAGCTTTCTTT.

CDR3 coding DNA: TGTGCCAGCAGCTTATCGAGGGAAAACTCTGGAAACACCATATATTTT. Residues: CASSLSRENSGNTIYF. V gene TRBV7-6 combines with J gene TRBJ1-3, with D unclear. This CDR3 has 16 residues. Germline values: CDR1 SGHVS, CDR2 FNYEAQ. The V end lost 2 bases, the J end lost 0 bases, and 11 bases lay between the germline ends.

The V and J genes are TRBV5-1 and TRBJ1-2, with 9 bases fitting TRBD1. Trimming removed 4 bases from V and 8 bases from J; junction bases left unmatched: 15. Germline V gene data show CDR1 as SGHRS and CDR2 as YFSETQ. This CDR3 is 16 amino acids long. In DNA, the CDR3 is TGCGCCAGCAGCGTTCTTTGGGGGGACAGGGAAGGAGGCTACACCTTC. Encoded protein: CASSVLWGDREGGYTF. The whole variable domain, remainder taken from reference TRBV5-1 and TRBJ1-2, is KAGVTQTPRYLIKTRGQQVTLSCSPISGHRSVSWYQQTPGQGLQFLFEYFSETQRNKGNFPGRFSGRQFSNSRSEMNVSTLELGDSALYLCASSVLWGDREGGYTFGSGTRLTVV.

The CDR3 DNA reads TGCGCCAGCAGCGGGGGGGTTGAAGCTTTCTTT. Its translation is CASSGGVEAFF. J is TRBJ1-1 and V is TRBV4-1, with D possibly matching TRBD1 (5 bases). The CDR3 runs to 11 residues. Germline-derived CDR1 and CDR2 are MGHRA and YSYEKL. V lost 5 bases, J lost 7 bases, and 8 bases lay in between.

A single count supports this clone. The genes are TRBV28 and TRBJ1-5; TRBD1 aligns across 8 bases. The germline V gene encodes CDR1 MDHEN and CDR2 SYDVKM. The junction had 11 bases not matched to a gene; V was cut back by 6 bases and J by 1 base. The CDR3 sequence is 17 residues long. For the CDR3, the DNA is TGTGCCAGCAGCTCTCCCATGACAGGGGCAAGCAATCAGCCCCAGCATTTT. This gives the protein CASSSPMTGASNQPQHF.

This clone is a singleton in its sample. This chain uses TRBV6-6 with TRBJ1-4, with TRBD1 matching over 7 bases. Trimming took 6 bases from V and 7 from J; bases not matched to a gene: 8. The CDR3 covers 14 residues. Looked up from germline, CDR1 is MNHNY and CDR2 is SVGAGI (reference sequence). CDR3 residues: CASRGDSLTEKLFF. The CDR3 DNA reads as TGTGCCAGCAGGGGGGACAGTCTGACTGAAAAACTGTTTTTT.

This chain connects TRBV27 to TRBJ2-1, with 11 bases that match TRBD2. This CDR3 has 14 amino acids. Germline CDR1 reads MNHEY; CDR2 reads SMNVEV (reference sequence). V gave up 5 bases and J gave up 13 bases; unmatched junction bases: 10. The CDR3 reads CASSPGVAGGPQFF. DNA of the CDR3: TGTGCCAGCAGTCCCGGGGTAGCGGGAGGGCCCCAGTTCTTC.

This clone was seen only once. This chain joins TRBV7-2 and TRBJ1-1, with D possibly matching TRBD1 (6 bases). The CDR3 is 14 residues long. Trimming shortened V by 4 bases and J by 1 base, and 10 bases separated the two germline ends. Germline V lookup: CDR1 SGHTA, CDR2 FQGNSA. CDR3 sequence: CASSSGTSNTEAFF. The CDR3 nucleotides are TGTGCCAGCAGCTCCGGGACATCGAACACTGAAGCTTTCTTT.

The chain recombines TRBV30 with TRBJ2-7; D remains ambiguous. CDR1 and CDR2 (germline): GTSNPN, SVGIG (reference sequence). CDR3 length: 11 residues. V was pared by 1 base and J by 3 bases, with 4 bases between. The CDR3 loop is CAWSALYEQYF. The CDR3 DNA follows: TGTGCCTGGAGTGCTCTCTACGAGCAGTACTTC.